Listed below are T cell receptor beta chains from one sample, sequenced in a study of blood T cell repertoires in COVID-19. The data were produced by immunoSEQ multiplex PCR, yet TCRdb's version contains in-frame clones alone and is incomplete. The sample carries about 93,000 clones, roughly 90% recorded once. The specimen was peripheral blood. Source of these receptors: a human donor with active COVID-19. The donor label of this sample is uncertain. Both conserved end residues are part of each CDR3. Fields, in order: D gene, V gene, clone size, J gene, CDR3 protein, CDR3 DNA. A D gene is named only where the DNA matches it firmly. Size is stated for part of the rows, as once, few or many counts, or as a class when the clone is expanded.

d_call: NA; v_call: TRBV11-3; clone_size: NA; j_call: TRBJ1-1; cdr3_aa: CASSLTVNTEAFF; cdr3_nt: TGTGCCAGCAGCCTGACAGTGAACACTGAAGCTTTCTTT
d_call: NA; v_call: TRBV4-3; clone_size: NA; j_call: TRBJ2-3; cdr3_aa: CASSHLKAETDTQYF; cdr3_nt: TGCGCCAGCAGCCATCTTAAGGCGGAGACAGATACGCAGTATTTT
d_call: NA; v_call: TRBV4-1; clone_size: NA; j_call: TRBJ2-7; cdr3_aa: CASSQELSGNYEQYF; cdr3_nt: TGCGCCAGCAGCCAAGAATTATCCGGGAACTACGAGCAGTACTTC
d_call: TRBD2; v_call: TRBV5-4; clone_size: NA; j_call: TRBJ2-1; cdr3_aa: CASSLGLAGGRRQFYNEQFF; cdr3_nt: TGTGCCAGCAGCCTGGGACTAGCGGGGGGCCGTAGACAATTCTACAATGAGCAGTTCTTC
d_call: TRBD1; v_call: TRBV19; clone_size: NA; j_call: TRBJ2-5; cdr3_aa: CASSPGTGIRRGETQYF; cdr3_nt: TGTGCCAGTAGTCCTGGGACAGGGATTCGTAGAGGAGAGACCCAGTACTTC
d_call: TRBD1; v_call: TRBV5-1; clone_size: once; j_call: TRBJ1-1; cdr3_aa: CASSMGQVNTEAFF; cdr3_nt: TGCGCCAGCAGCATGGGACAGGTTAACACTGAAGCTTTCTTT
d_call: TRBD1; v_call: TRBV7-2; clone_size: NA; j_call: TRBJ1-4; cdr3_aa: CASSPINQGAGEKLFF; cdr3_nt: TGTGCCAGCAGCCCGATAAACCAGGGGGCTGGTGAAAAACTGTTTTTT
d_call: TRBD1; v_call: TRBV15; clone_size: NA; j_call: TRBJ2-3; cdr3_aa: CATSRDRVTADTQYF; cdr3_nt: TGTGCCACCAGCAGGGACAGGGTAACGGCAGATACGCAGTATTTT
d_call: TRBD2; v_call: TRBV5-5; clone_size: once; j_call: TRBJ2-1; cdr3_aa: CASSLISSGGAYNEQFF; cdr3_nt: TGTGCCAGCAGCTTGATCTCTAGCGGGGGGGCCTACAATGAGCAGTTCTTC
d_call: NA; v_call: TRBV15; clone_size: NA; j_call: TRBJ1-5; cdr3_aa: CATSRLKNQPQHF; cdr3_nt: TGTGCCACCAGCAGATTAAAAAATCAGCCCCAGCATTTT
d_call: NA; v_call: TRBV25-1; clone_size: NA; j_call: TRBJ2-7; cdr3_aa: CASSDYYEQYF; cdr3_nt: TGTGCCAGCAGTGACTACTACGAGCAGTACTTC
d_call: NA; v_call: TRBV27; clone_size: NA; j_call: TRBJ1-1; cdr3_aa: CASLMAGKKITEAFF; cdr3_nt: TGTGCCAGCCTTATGGCAGGAAAGAAGATCACTGAAGCTTTCTTT
d_call: NA; v_call: TRBV11-2; clone_size: NA; j_call: TRBJ2-4; cdr3_aa: CASSFSAGLAKNIQYF; cdr3_nt: TGTGCCAGCAGCTTCTCGGCGGGACTAGCCAAAAACATTCAGTACTTC
d_call: NA; v_call: TRBV7-9; clone_size: NA; j_call: TRBJ2-7; cdr3_aa: CASSFTGTSYEQYF; cdr3_nt: TGTGCCAGCAGCTTTACAGGGACCTCCTACGAGCAGTACTTC
d_call: NA; v_call: TRBV4-1; clone_size: NA; j_call: TRBJ2-7; cdr3_aa: CASSQGQHYEQYF; cdr3_nt: TGCGCCAGCAGCCAAGGACAGCACTACGAGCAGTACTTC
d_call: NA; v_call: TRBV19; clone_size: NA; j_call: TRBJ2-7; cdr3_aa: CASSIGSAGSYEQYF; cdr3_nt: TGTGCCAGTAGTATTGGGTCAGCGGGTTCCTACGAGCAGTACTTC
d_call: NA; v_call: TRBV2; clone_size: NA; j_call: TRBJ1-1; cdr3_aa: CASNFRTEAFF; cdr3_nt: TGTGCCAGCAATTTCAGAACTGAAGCTTTCTTT
d_call: NA; v_call: TRBV3-1/TRBV3-2; clone_size: NA; j_call: TRBJ1-5; cdr3_aa: CASSQDGGNGNQPQHF; cdr3_nt: TGTGCCAGCAGCCAAGATGGGGGGAATGGCAATCAGCCCCAGCATTTT
d_call: TRBD2; v_call: TRBV4-3; clone_size: NA; j_call: TRBJ2-3; cdr3_aa: CASSQDRGVAGKKADTQYF; cdr3_nt: TGCGCCAGCAGCCAAGACCGGGGGGTAGCGGGGAAAAAGGCAGATACGCAGTATTTT
d_call: NA; v_call: TRBV9; clone_size: NA; j_call: TRBJ1-4; cdr3_aa: CASSPWGATNEKLFF; cdr3_nt: TGTGCCAGCAGCCCCTGGGGGGCAACTAATGAAAAACTGTTTTTT
d_call: NA; v_call: TRBV10-1; clone_size: NA; j_call: TRBJ2-7; cdr3_aa: CASTLTGRCSYEQYF; cdr3_nt: TGCGCCAGCACCCTCACAGGGAGATGCTCCTACGAGCAGTACTTC